Here is one T cell receptor (beta chain) with its context. The method was immunoSEQ multiplex PCR; TCRdb's version includes in-frame clones alone and lacks a portion of them. The sample lists approximately 73,000 clones, roughly 97% seen once, with about 0.3% in the top ten. Germline loops: CDR1 SGHAT, CDR2 FQNNGV. Trimming left V 5 bases short and J 10 bases short, with 10 bases between. The CDR3 runs to 11 residues. This entry is derived from a study of technical replicates of blood from a few donors. V and J are TRBV11-2 and TRBJ2-3, with D maybe TRBD2 (5 bases). Sequenced sample: T cells isolated from PBMCs. The clonotype comes from a human donor in good health. DNA for the CDR3: TGTGCCAGCAGCCCTAGTAGCGCGCAGTATTTT. Residues: CASSPSSAQYF.